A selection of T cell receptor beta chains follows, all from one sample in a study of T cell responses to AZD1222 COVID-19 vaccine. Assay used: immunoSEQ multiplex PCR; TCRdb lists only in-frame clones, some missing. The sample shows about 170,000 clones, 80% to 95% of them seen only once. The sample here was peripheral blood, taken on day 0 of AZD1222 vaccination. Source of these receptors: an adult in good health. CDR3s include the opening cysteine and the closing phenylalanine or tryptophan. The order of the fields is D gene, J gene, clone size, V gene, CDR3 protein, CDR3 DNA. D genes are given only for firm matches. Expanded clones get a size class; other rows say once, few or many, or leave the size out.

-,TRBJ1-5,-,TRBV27,CASSLILNQPQHF,TGTGCCAGCAGTTTAATTCTAAATCAGCCCCAGCATTTT
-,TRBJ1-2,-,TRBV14,CASSQVYSYGYTF,TGTGCCAGCAGCCAAGTTTATTCCTATGGCTACACCTTC
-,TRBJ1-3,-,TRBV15,CATQRPGTSGNTIYF,TGTGCCACTCAGCGTCCAGGGACTTCTGGAAACACCATATATTTT
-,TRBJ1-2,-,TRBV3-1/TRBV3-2,CASSQDGYYGYTF,TGTGCCAGCAGCCAAGACGGTTACTATGGCTACACCTTC
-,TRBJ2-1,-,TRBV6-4,CASSPDSYNEQFF,TGTGCCAGCAGTCCGGACAGTTACAATGAGCAGTTCTTC
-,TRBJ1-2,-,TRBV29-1,CSVEGGTPERGYTF,TGCAGCGTTGAAGGAGGCACCCCGGAACGTGGCTACACCTTC
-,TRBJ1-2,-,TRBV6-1,CASSEPGSTPYGYTF,TGTGCCAGCAGTGAGCCAGGGAGCACCCCCTATGGCTACACCTTC
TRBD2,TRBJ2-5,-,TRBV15,CATSRDRSGGVETQYF,TGTGCCACCAGCAGAGATCGTTCGGGGGGGGTCGAGACCCAGTACTTC
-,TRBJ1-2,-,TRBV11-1,CASSTSKSGYTF,TGTGCCAGCAGCACTAGCAAGTCCGGCTACACCTTC
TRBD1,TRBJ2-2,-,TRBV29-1,CSVRQGAGELFF,TGCAGCGTTCGACAGGGTGCCGGGGAGCTGTTTTTT
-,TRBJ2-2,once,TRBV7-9,CASSPPPSGELFF,TGTGCCAGCAGTCCCCCCCCCTCCGGGGAGCTGTTTTTT
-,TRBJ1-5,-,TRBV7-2,CASSLALGTNQPQHF,TGTGCCAGCAGCTTAGCGCTGGGGACCAATCAGCCCCAGCATTTT
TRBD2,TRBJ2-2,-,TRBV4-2,CASSQFSGRGGTGELFF,TGTGCCAGCAGCCAATTTAGCGGGAGAGGAGGCACCGGGGAGCTGTTTTTT
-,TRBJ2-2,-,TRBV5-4,CASSGLGGLDTGELFF,TGTGCCAGCAGCGGCCTCGGGGGCTTGGACACCGGGGAGCTGTTTTTT
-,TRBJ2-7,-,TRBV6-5,CASSYLRGPYEQYF,TGTGCCAGCAGTTACCTACGGGGCCCCTACGAGCAGTACTTC
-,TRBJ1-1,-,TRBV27,CASRRLGGNTEAFF,TGTGCCAGCAGGCGACTAGGGGGGAACACTGAAGCTTTCTTT
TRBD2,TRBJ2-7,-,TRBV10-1,CASSESLAGTPRSEQYF,TGCGCCAGCAGTGAGTCTCTAGCGGGAACCCCACGATCCGAGCAGTACTTC
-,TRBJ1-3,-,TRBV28,CASTEGTPGSGNTIYF,TGTGCCAGCACCGAGGGGACGCCGGGCTCTGGAAACACCATATATTTT
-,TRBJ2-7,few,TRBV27,CASRRPLGGTNSYEQYF,TGTGCCAGCAGACGCCCATTGGGCGGGACCAACTCCTACGAGCAGTACTTC
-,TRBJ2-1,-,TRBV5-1,CASSPTTPSYNEQFF,TGCGCCAGCAGCCCGACGACCCCCTCCTACAATGAGCAGTTCTTC
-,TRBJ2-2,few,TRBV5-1,CASSLDVLNTGELFF,TGCGCCAGCAGCTTGGATGTATTGAACACCGGGGAGCTGTTTTTT
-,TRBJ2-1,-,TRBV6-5,CASRSGPSLEQFF,TGTGCCAGCAGGTCGGGCCCTAGTCTCGAGCAGTTCTTC
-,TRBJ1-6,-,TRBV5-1,CASSSDVGPLHF,TGCGCCAGCAGCTCCGACGTAGGCCCCCTCCACTTT
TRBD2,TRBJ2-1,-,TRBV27,CASCTSGSSYNEQFF,TGTGCCAGCTGCACTAGCGGGAGCTCCTACAATGAGCAGTTCTTC
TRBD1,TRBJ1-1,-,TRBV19,CASSSLPGQAIRGSTEAFF,TGTGCCAGTAGTTCCCTCCCGGGACAGGCTATTAGGGGATCCACTGAAGCTTTCTTT
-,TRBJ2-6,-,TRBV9,CASSPRQASTGANVLTF,TGTGCCAGCAGCCCCAGACAGGCGTCGACTGGGGCCAACGTCCTGACTTTC
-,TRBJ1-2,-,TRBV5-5,CASSSRELYGYTF,TGTGCCAGCAGCTCCAGAGAACTCTATGGCTACACCTTC
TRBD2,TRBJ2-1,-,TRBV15,CATSRDLGLAGGSEQFF,TGTGCCACCAGCAGAGATCTGGGGCTAGCGGGGGGTTCTGAGCAGTTCTTC
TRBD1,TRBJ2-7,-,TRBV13,CASSPPGDRGYEQYF,TGTGCCAGCAGCCCCCCGGGGGACAGGGGCTACGAGCAGTACTTC
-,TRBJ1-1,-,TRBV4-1,CASSQGGTTEAFF,TGCGCCAGCAGCCAAGGGGGAACCACTGAAGCTTTCTTT
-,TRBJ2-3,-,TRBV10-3,CAMGGAPDTQYF,TGTGCCATGGGGGGGGCACCAGATACGCAGTATTTT
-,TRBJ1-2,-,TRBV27,CASRGTGTLYGYTF,TGTGCCAGCAGAGGCACCGGGACACTCTATGGCTACACCTTC
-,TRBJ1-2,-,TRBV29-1,CSVALAGALIGGYTF,TGCAGCGTTGCTTTGGCAGGGGCCCTCATTGGTGGCTACACCTTC
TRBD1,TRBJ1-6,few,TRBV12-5,CASGRDRNSPLHF,TGTGCTAGTGGCCGGGACAGAAATTCACCCCTCCACTTT
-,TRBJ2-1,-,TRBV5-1,CASSPLTGTRGNEQFF,TGCGCCAGCAGCCCTTTAACCGGGACCAGAGGCAATGAGCAGTTCTTC
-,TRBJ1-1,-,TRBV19,CASSRPRLNTEAFF,TGTGCCAGTAGTAGACCCAGACTGAACACTGAAGCTTTCTTT
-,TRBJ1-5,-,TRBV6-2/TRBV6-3,CASSTTGKAALNSNQPQHF,TGTGCCAGCAGTACCACGGGGAAGGCCGCGCTTAATAGCAATCAGCCCCAGCATTTT
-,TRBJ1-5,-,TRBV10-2,CASRKGDNQPQHF,TGCGCCAGCAGGAAGGGGGACAATCAGCCCCAGCATTTT
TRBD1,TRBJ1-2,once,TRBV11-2,CASSPQTGNYGYTF,TGTGCCAGCAGCCCCCAGACAGGGAACTATGGCTACACCTTC
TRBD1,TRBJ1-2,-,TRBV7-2,CASSFYDRDGYTF,TGTGCCAGCAGCTTTTACGACAGGGACGGCTACACCTTC
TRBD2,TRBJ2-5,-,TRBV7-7,CASSLAGGGLAGDRQETQYF,TGTGCCAGCAGCTTAGCGGGGGGGGGACTAGCGGGAGATCGGCAAGAGACCCAGTACTTC
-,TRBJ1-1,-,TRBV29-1,CSVGEQAGNEAFF,TGCAGCGTTGGGGAACAGGCGGGCAACGAAGCTTTCTTT
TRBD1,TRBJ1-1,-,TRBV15,CATGPGTDFMNTEAFF,TGTGCCACCGGCCCGGGGACAGACTTTATGAACACTGAAGCTTTCTTT
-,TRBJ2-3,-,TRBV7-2,CASSLVVFDTQYF,TGTGCCAGCAGCTTAGTGGTGTTCGATACGCAGTATTTT
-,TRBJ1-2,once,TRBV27,CASSFLAGKNYGYTF,TGTGCCAGCAGTTTCTTGGCAGGGAAGAACTATGGCTACACCTTC
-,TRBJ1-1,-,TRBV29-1,CSANLNTEAFF,TGCAGCGCTAACTTGAACACTGAAGCTTTCTTT
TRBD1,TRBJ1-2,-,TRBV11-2,CASSLPGQGIDGYTF,TGTGCCAGCAGCCTTCCGGGACAGGGGATAGATGGCTACACCTTC
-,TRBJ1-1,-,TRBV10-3,CATLPGMNTEAFF,TGTGCCACCCTGCCAGGGATGAACACTGAAGCTTTCTTT
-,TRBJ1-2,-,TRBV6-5,CASSYSQGQANYGYTF,TGTGCCAGCAGTTACTCACAGGGCCAAGCTAACTATGGCTACACCTTC
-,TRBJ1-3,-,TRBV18,CASSGDQGNTIYF,TGTGCCAGCTCCGGCGACCAAGGTAACACCATATATTTT
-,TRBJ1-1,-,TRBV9,CASSVDVQLNTEAFF,TGTGCCAGCAGCGTAGACGTCCAACTGAACACTGAAGCTTTCTTT
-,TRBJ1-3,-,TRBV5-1,CASSAGFSGNTIYF,TGCGCCAGCAGTGCAGGCTTCTCTGGAAACACCATATATTTT
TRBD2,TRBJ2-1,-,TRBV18,CASSPPVSSGSYNEQFF,TGTGCCAGCTCACCACCGGTCTCTAGCGGATCCTACAATGAGCAGTTCTTC
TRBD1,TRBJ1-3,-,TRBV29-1,CSVVRGGTGNTIYF,TGCAGCGTTGTCAGGGGGGGCACTGGAAACACCATATATTTT
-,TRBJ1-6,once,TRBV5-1,CASSVRSQSSYNSPLHF,TGCGCCAGCAGCGTACGATCTCAGAGCTCCTATAATTCACCCCTCCACTTT
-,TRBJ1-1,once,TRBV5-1,CASSSLQGTEAFF,TGCGCCAGCAGCTCCTTACAGGGTACTGAAGCTTTCTTT
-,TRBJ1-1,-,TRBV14,CASSQARGYEGEAFF,TGTGCCAGCAGCCAAGCTAGAGGGTACGAGGGCGAAGCTTTCTTT